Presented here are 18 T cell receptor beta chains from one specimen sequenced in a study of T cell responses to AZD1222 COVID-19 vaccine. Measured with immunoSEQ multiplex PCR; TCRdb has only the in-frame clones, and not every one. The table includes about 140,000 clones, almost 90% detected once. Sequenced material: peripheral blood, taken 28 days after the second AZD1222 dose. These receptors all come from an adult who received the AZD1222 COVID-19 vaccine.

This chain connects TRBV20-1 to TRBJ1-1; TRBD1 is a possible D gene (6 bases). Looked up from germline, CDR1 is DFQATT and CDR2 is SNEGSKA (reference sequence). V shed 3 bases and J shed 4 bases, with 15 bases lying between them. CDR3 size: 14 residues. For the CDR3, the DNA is TGCAGTGCTAGTCGTCTTTCGGGGGCCACTGAAGCTTTCTTT. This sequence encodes CSASRLSGATEAFF.

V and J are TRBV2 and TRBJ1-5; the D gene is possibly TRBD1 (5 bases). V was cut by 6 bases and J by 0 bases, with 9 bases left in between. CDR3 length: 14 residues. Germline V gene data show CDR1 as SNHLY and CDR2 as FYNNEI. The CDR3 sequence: CASRATVSNQPQHF. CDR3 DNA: TGTGCCAGCAGGGCGACAGTTAGCAATCAGCCCCAGCATTTT. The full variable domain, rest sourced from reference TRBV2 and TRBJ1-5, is EPEVTQTPSHQVTQMGQEVILRCVPISNHLYFYWYRQILGQKVEFLVSFYNNEISEKSEIFDDQFSVERPDGSNFTLKIRSTKLEDSAMYFCASRATVSNQPQHFGDGTRLSIL.

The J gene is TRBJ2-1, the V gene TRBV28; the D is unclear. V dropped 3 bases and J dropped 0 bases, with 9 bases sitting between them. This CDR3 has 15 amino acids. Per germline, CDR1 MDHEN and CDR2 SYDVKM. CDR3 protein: CASSLADVSYNEQFF. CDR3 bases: TGTGCCAGCAGTTTGGCTGACGTCTCCTACAATGAGCAGTTCTTC.

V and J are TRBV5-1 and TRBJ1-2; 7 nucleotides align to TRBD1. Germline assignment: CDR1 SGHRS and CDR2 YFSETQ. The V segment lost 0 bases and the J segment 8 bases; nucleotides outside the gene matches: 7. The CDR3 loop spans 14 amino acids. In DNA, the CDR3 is TGCGCCAGCAGCTTGGCCGACAGGGCGATCGGCTACACCTTC. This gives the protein CASSLADRAIGYTF.

The DNA for the CDR3 is TGTGCCAGCAGTTCCGGGAGGGACTATGGCTACACCTTC. Its translation is CASSSGRDYGYTF. The chain recombines TRBV6-2 or TRBV6-3 with TRBJ1-2; no firm D call. The CDR3 totals 13 residues. CDR1 and CDR2 (germline): MNHEY, SVGEGT. Trimming pared 4 bases from V and 3 bases from J, leaving 9 bases between.

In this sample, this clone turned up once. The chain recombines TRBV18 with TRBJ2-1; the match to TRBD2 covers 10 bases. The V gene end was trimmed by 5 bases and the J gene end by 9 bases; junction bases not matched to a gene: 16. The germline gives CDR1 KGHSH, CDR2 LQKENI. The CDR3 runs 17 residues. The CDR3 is CASSIKAGPSGSTEQFF. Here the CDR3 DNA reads TGTGCCAGCTCAATAAAAGCGGGCCCTAGCGGGAGTACTGAGCAGTTCTTC.

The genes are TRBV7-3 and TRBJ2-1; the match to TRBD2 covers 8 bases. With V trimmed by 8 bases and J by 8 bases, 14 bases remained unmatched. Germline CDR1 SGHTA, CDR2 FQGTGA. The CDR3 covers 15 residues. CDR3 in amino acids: CASGYGRGGSDEQFF. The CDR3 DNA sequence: TGTGCCAGCGGATACGGACGGGGGGGAAGTGATGAGCAGTTCTTC.

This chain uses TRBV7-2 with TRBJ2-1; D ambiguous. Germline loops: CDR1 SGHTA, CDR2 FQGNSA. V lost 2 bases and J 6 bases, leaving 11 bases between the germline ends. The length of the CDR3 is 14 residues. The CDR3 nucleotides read TGTGCCAGCAGCTTAAGTTCTCTTATCAATGAGCAGTTCTTC. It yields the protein CASSLSSLINEQFF.

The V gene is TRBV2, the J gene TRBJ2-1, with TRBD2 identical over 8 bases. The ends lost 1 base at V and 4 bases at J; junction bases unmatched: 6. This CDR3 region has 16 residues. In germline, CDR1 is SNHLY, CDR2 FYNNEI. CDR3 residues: CASSEGGRRIYNEQFF. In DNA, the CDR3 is TGTGCCAGCAGTGAAGGCGGGAGGCGTATTTACAATGAGCAGTTCTTC.

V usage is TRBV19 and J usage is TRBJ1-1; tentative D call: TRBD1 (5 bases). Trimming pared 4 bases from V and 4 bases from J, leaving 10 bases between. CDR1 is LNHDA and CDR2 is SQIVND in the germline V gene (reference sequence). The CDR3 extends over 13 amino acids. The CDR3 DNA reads TGTGCCAGTAGTACGGGGGAGCGCACTGAAGCTTTCTTT. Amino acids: CASSTGERTEAFF. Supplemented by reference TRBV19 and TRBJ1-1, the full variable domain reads DGGITQSPKYLFRKEGQNVTLSCEQNLNHDAMYWYRQDPGQGLRLIYYSQIVNDFQKGDIAEGYSVSREKKESFPLTVTSAQKNPTAFYLCASSTGERTEAFFGQGTRLTVV.

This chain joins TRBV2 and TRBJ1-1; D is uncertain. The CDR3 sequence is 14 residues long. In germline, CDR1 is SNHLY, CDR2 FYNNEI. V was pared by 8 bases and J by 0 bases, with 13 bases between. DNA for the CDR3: TGTGCCAGCCAATTCCAAGGTATGAACACTGAAGCTTTCTTT. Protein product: CASQFQGMNTEAFF.

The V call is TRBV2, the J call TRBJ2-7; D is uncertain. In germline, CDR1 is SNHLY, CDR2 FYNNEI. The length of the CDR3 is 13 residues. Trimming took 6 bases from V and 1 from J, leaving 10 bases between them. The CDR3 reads CASSRPPSYEQYF. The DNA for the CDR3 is TGTGCCAGCAGCAGACCTCCATCCTACGAGCAGTACTTC.

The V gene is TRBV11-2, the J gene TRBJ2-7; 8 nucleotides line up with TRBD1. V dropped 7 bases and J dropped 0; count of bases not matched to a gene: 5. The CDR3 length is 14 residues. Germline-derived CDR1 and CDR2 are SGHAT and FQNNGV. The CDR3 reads CASTFGTGSYEQYF. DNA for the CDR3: TGTGCCAGCACCTTTGGGACAGGCTCCTACGAGCAGTACTTC.

The CDR3 nucleotides read TGTGCCAGCAGCGAGTGGGCGTCCACACCCCTCCACTTT. Protein product: CASSEWASTPLHF. V gene TRBV3-1 (or the pseudogene TRBV3-2) combines with J gene TRBJ1-6; D not resolved. Trimming cost V 5 bases and J 11 bases, with 13 bases left between them. The CDR3 loop spans 13 amino acids. In germline, CDR1 is LGHDT, CDR2 YNNKEL (reference sequence).

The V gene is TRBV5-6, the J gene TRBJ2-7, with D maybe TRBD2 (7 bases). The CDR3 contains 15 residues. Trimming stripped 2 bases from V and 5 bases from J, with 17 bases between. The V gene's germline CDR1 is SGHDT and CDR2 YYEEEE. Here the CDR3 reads CASSFRGTIANEQYF. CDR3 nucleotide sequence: TGTGCCAGCAGCTTTAGGGGGACTATAGCCAACGAGCAGTACTTC.

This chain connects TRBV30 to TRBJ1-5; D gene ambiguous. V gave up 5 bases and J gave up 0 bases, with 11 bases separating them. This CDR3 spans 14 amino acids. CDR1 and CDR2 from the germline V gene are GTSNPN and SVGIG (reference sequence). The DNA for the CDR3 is TGTGCCTGGGGGGTGGGTCGTAGCAATCAGCCCCAGCATTTT. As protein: CAWGVGRSNQPQHF.

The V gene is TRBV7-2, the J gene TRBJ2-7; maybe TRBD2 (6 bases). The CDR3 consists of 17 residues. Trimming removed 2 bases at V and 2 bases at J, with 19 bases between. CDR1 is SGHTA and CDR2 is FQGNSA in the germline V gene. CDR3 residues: CASSLSFGYRRAYEQYF. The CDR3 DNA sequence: TGTGCCAGCAGCTTATCATTCGGGTACAGGAGGGCCTACGAGCAGTACTTC.

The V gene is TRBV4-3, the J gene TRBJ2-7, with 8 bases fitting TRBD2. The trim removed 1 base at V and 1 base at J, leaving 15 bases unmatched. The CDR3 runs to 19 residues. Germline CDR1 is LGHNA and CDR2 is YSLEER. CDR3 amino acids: CASSQVWEGIAGQSYEQYF. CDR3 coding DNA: TGCGCCAGCAGCCAAGTTTGGGAAGGGATAGCGGGGCAGTCCTACGAGCAGTACTTC.